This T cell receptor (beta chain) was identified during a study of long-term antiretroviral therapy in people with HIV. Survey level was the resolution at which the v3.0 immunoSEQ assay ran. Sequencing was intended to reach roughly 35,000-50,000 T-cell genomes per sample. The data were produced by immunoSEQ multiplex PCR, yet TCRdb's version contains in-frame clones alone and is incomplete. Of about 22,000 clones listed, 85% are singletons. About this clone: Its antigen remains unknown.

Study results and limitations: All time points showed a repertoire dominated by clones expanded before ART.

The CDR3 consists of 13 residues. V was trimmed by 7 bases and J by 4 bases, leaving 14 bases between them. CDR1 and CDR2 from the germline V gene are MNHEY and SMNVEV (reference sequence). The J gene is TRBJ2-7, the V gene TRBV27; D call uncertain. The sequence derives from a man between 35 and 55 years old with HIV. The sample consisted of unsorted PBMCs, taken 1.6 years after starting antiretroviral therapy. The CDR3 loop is CASISRSGYEQYF. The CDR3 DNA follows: TGTGCCAGCATTTCTCGGTCGGGTTACGAGCAGTACTTC.